This TCR beta chain derives from a study of T cell responses to AZD1222 COVID-19 vaccine. CDR3 length: 16 amino acids. Germline V gene sequence: CDR1 MGHRA, CDR2 YSYEKL. The V segment lost 0 bases and the J segment 4 bases; nucleotides outside the gene matches: 4. Sequenced by immunoSEQ multiplex PCR; TCRdb stores in-frame clones only, minus some. In the table there are over 95,000 clones, roughly 88% of which are singletons. The input for sequencing was peripheral blood, taken on day 0 of AZD1222 vaccination. V is TRBV4-1 and J is TRBJ2-3; TRBD2 matches 10 bases. This receptor was identified in an adult in good health. This CDR3 reads CASSQDGLAGADTQYF. CDR3 bases: TGCGCCAGCAGCCAAGATGGGCTAGCGGGAGCAGATACGCAGTATTTT.